This T cell receptor beta chain was recovered during a study of cytomegalovirus exposure and HLA in healthy donors. Study-wide results and limits: For cytomegalovirus status, the classifier reportedly gave diagnoses with high specificity and sensitivity. The TCR clusters that emerged in the first cohort tended, a later analysis found, to co-occur in the approximately 120 validation repertoires.

A note on this clone: As yet, its antigen is unknown.

Per germline, CDR1 SGHVS and CDR2 FQNEAQ. After removal of 3 bases from V and 8 bases from J, the junction contained 6 bases not matched to a gene. This CDR3 comprises 14 residues. Profiled with immunoSEQ multiplex PCR; TCRdb holds only in-frame clones, not every one. The sample yields roughly 70,000 clones, roughly 89% seen once. The chain links TRBV7-8 to TRBJ2-1; 8 bases align to TRBD2. The specimen sequenced was PBMCs. The clonotype was recovered from a woman younger than 30 in good health and CMV-seropositive. The CDR3 is CASSFVSGGYEQFF. CDR3 sequence (DNA): TGTGCCAGCAGCTTTGTCAGCGGGGGCTATGAGCAGTTCTTC.